One and the same sample provided the 5 T cell receptor beta chains below, sequenced in a study of shared clonotypes between healthy human individuals. CD45RO-negative cells were positively selected for CCR7, leaving out terminally differentiated effector memory CD45RA+ cells. Clones were sequenced by immunoSEQ multiplex PCR, and TCRdb holds only the in-frame ones, with some missing. This table holds 550,000 to 750,000 clones, roughly nine tenths found once. Sample: naive CD8+ T cells sorted from blood. These receptors originate from a man aged 25-40 years in good health.

This chain connects TRBV7-8 to TRBJ2-7; 8 bases match TRBD1. The CDR3 totals 14 residues. The germline V gene encodes CDR1 SGHVS and CDR2 FQNEAQ. The V segment lost 5 bases and the J segment 2 bases; nucleotides outside the gene matches: 5. CDR3: CASSTGGKTYEQYF. DNA for the CDR3: TGTGCCAGCAGCACAGGGGGGAAAACCTACGAGCAGTACTTC.

V usage is TRBV29-1 and J usage is TRBJ2-7; 8 positions match TRBD2. The CDR3 extends over 13 amino acids. The junction had 7 bases not matched to a gene; V was cut back by 0 bases and J by 9 bases. Germline V lookup: CDR1 SQVTM, CDR2 ANQGSEA. The CDR3 sequence is CSVEDGGDLGQYF. CDR3 nucleotide sequence: TGCAGCGTTGAAGACGGGGGGGACTTAGGGCAGTACTTC.

The chain couples TRBV18 to TRBJ2-5; a weak D match, TRBD1 (6 bases). The CDR3 covers 14 residues. Trimming removed 3 bases at V and 3 bases at J, with 11 bases between. Germline V gene sequence: CDR1 KGHSH, CDR2 LQKENI. The CDR3: CASSPENREETQYF. The CDR3 DNA reads TGTGCCAGCTCACCGGAGAACAGGGAAGAGACCCAGTACTTC.

J is TRBJ2-3 and V is TRBV5-6; D call uncertain. V was pared by 5 bases and J by 2 bases, with 6 bases between. Germline V CDR1 and CDR2: SGHDT, YYEEEE. The length of the CDR3 is 12 residues. DNA for the CDR3: TGTGCCAGCAGATCGATCACAGATACGCAGTATTTT. Translation: CASRSITDTQYF.

This chain links TRBV21-1 with TRBJ2-2; the table names TRBD2, a call not compared with the DNA. TRBV21-1 is a recognized pseudogene. This CDR3 has 16 amino acids. The CDR3 bases are TGTGCCAGCAGCAAAGTACCACTTTCGGGCACCGGGGAGCTGTTTTTT. It codes for CASSKVPLSGTGELFF.